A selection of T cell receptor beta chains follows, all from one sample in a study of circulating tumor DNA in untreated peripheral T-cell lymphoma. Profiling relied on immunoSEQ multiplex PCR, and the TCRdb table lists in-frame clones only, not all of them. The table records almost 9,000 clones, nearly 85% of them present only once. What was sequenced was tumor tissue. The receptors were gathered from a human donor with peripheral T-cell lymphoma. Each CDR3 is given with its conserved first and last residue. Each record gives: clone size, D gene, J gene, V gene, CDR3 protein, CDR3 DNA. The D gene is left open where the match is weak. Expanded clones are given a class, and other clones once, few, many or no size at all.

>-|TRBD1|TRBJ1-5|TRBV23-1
CASIRDRANQPQHF
TGCGCCAGCATCCGGGACAGGGCAAATCAGCCCCAGCATTTT
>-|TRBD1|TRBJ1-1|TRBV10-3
CAISLTGDTEAFF
TGTGCCATCAGTCTAACAGGGGACACTGAAGCTTTCTTT
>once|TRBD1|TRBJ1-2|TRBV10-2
CASSEFQQGRNYGYTF
TGCGCCAGCAGTGAGTTTCAACAGGGGAGAAACTATGGCTACACCTTC
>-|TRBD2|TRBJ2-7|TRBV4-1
CASSQSGEYYEQYF
TGCGCCAGCAGCCAGAGCGGGGAGTACTACGAGCAGTACTTC
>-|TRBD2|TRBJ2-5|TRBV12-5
CASTSSPGLAAKETQYF
TGTGCCAGCACATCGAGCCCGGGACTAGCGGCAAAAGAGACCCAGTACTTC
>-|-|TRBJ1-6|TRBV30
CAGGRAPISPLHF
TGTGCCGGGGGGCGAGCCCCAATCTCACCCCTCCACTTT
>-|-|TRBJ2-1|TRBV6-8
CASTKDIGSYNEQFF
TGTGCCAGCACCAAGGACATTGGCTCCTACAATGAGCAGTTCTTC
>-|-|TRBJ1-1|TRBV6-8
CASSYSIGTEAFF
TGTGCCAGCAGTTACTCAATAGGGACTGAAGCTTTCTTT
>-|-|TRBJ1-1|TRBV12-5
CASNPDRTNTEAFF
TGTGCCAGCAACCCTGACAGGACGAACACTGAAGCTTTCTTT
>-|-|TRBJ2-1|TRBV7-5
CASSPGAGGGYNEQFF
TGTGCCAGCAGTCCGGGAGCGGGGGGCGGGTACAATGAGCAGTTCTTC
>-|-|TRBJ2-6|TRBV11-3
CASSLGVSGANVLTF
TGTGCCAGCAGCTTAGGTGTCTCTGGGGCCAACGTCCTGACTTTC